These 8 T cell receptor beta chains share one sample of origin, sequenced in a study of T cell responses to AZD1222 COVID-19 vaccine. Method: immunoSEQ multiplex PCR; TCRdb's copy keeps in-frame clones and lacks some. Among 99,000 or so clones listed, 82% were seen once. The specimen was peripheral blood, collected on day 0 of AZD1222 vaccination. These receptors were collected from an adult in good health.

This chain links TRBV11-2 with TRBJ1-3, with 7 bases lining up with TRBD1. Per germline, CDR1 SGHAT and CDR2 FQNNGV. The CDR3 has 17 residues. V was clipped by 4 bases and J by 0 bases; unmatched bases: 9. CDR3 amino acids: CASSSWGQTPSGNTIYF. CDR3 nucleotides: TGTGCCAGCAGCTCCTGGGGACAGACTCCCTCTGGAAACACCATATATTTT.

The chain has TRBV5-4 and TRBJ1-2; possibly TRBD1 for D (6 bases). Germline V lookup: CDR1 SGHNT, CDR2 YYREEE (reference sequence). CDR3 length: 14 amino acids. The V end lost 2 bases, the J end lost 3 bases, and 11 bases lay between the germline ends. CDR3 loop: CASSFRGVDYGYTF. The CDR3 coding sequence is TGTGCCAGCAGCTTCAGGGGCGTCGACTATGGCTACACCTTC.

The V gene is TRBV18, the J gene TRBJ1-1; no firm D call. Germline-derived CDR1 and CDR2 are KGHSH and LQKENI. The ends were cut back, 0 bases at V and 7 bases at J, with 9 bases in the middle. CDR3 length equals 13 residues. CDR3 residues: CASSPPFRGEAFF. CDR3 DNA: TGTGCCAGCTCACCACCGTTCCGCGGTGAAGCTTTCTTT. Full variable domain (remainder filled in from reference TRBV18 and TRBJ1-1): NAGVMQNPRHLVRRRGQEARLRCSPMKGHSHVYWYRQLPEEGLKFMVYLQKENIIDESGMPKERFSAEFPKEGPSILRIQQVVRGDSAAYFCASSPPFRGEAFFGQGTRLTVV.

DNA of the CDR3: TGTGCCAGCTCACCAAATCCCCTGGGTGAGGGCTCTGGAAACACCATATATTTT. This sequence encodes CASSPNPLGEGSGNTIYF. The rearrangement links TRBV18 to TRBJ1-3; D gene ambiguous. V lost 2 bases and J 0 bases, leaving 17 bases between the germline ends. The CDR3 has 18 residues. Germline CDR1 KGHSH, CDR2 LQKENI.

This clone was seen only a few times. The V gene is TRBV2, the J gene TRBJ1-2; D is unresolved. Trimming shortened V by 8 bases and J by 8 bases, and 9 bases separated the two germline ends. The length of the CDR3 is 10 residues. Germline V gene lookup returns CDR1 SNHLY and CDR2 FYNNEI. The CDR3 DNA reads TGTGCCAGCGAGGCACCCGGCTACACCTTC. It translates to CASEAPGYTF.

J is TRBJ2-5 and V is TRBV4-3; tentative D call: TRBD2 (6 bases). V was cut by 0 bases and J by 1 base, with 9 bases left in between. The CDR3 consists of 15 residues. CDR1 and CDR2 from the germline V gene are LGHNA and YSLEER. The CDR3 sequence is CASSQDYGSQETQYF. CDR3 bases: TGCGCCAGCAGCCAAGACTACGGGAGCCAAGAGACCCAGTACTTC.

This clone was seen a few times. The CDR3, as DNA: TGTGCCAGCAGCTTAGGCAGGGGGCCAGGGAACACTGAAGCTTTCTTT. This gives the protein CASSLGRGPGNTEAFF. The genes are TRBV7-9 and TRBJ1-1, with 8 bases aligning to TRBD1. V lost 1 base, J lost 1 base, and 5 bases stayed unmatched. Germline V gene sequence: CDR1 SEHNR, CDR2 FQNEAQ (reference sequence). This CDR3 has 16 amino acids.

CDR3 loop: CASSDAGTSRLGREQFF. CDR3 nucleotides: TGTGCCAGCAGTGACGCCGGGACTAGCAGATTAGGTCGTGAGCAGTTCTTC. The V and J genes are TRBV2 and TRBJ2-1, with 9 bases aligning to TRBD2. V trimming: 3 bases; J trimming: 9 bases; junction bases outside the gene matches: 15. The CDR3 spans 17 residues. From germline, CDR1 is SNHLY and CDR2 FYNNEI.